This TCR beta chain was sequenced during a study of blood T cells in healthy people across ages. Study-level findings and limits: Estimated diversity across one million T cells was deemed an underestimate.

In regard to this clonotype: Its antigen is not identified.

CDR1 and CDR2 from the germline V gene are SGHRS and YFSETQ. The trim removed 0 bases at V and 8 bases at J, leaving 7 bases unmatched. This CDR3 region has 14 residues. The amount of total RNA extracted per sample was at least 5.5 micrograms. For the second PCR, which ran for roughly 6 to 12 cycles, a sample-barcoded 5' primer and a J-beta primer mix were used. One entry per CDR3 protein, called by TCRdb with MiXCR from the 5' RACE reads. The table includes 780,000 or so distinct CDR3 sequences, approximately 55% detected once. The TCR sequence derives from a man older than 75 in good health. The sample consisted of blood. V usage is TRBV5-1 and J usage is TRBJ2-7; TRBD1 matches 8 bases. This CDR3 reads CASSLGDRSTKQYF. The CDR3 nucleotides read TGCGCCAGCAGCTTGGGGGACAGGAGTACGAAGCAGTACTTC.